The 4 T cell receptor beta chains in this list originate from one sample, sequenced in a study of shared clonotypes between healthy human individuals. Naivety among CD8 cells was defined by CD45RO negativity and positive CCR7 selection, thereby excluding terminally differentiated effector memory CD45RA+ cells. Sequencing used immunoSEQ multiplex PCR; TCRdb keeps in-frame clones, though not all of them. The table shows 800,000 or so clones, with 95% to 97% occurring only once. What was sequenced was naive CD8+ T cells sorted from blood. The receptor source for this set is a man between 25 and 39 years old in good health.

The rearrangement links TRBV7-2 to TRBJ2-3; D is unclear. Germline CDR1 SGHTA, CDR2 FQGNSA. V shed 5 bases and J shed 0 bases, with 6 bases lying between them. This CDR3 spans 13 amino acids. CDR3 in DNA: TGTGCCAGCAGCGCAATTAGCACAGATACGCAGTATTTT. It codes for CASSAISTDTQYF.

The chain uses TRBV7-9 and TRBJ2-3, with unresolved D. The V end was cut by 6 bases, the J end by 4 bases, with 8 bases between. Germline CDR1 reads SEHNR; CDR2 reads FQNEAQ (reference sequence). The CDR3 totals 12 residues. The CDR3 region is CASSLTADTQYF. The CDR3 DNA follows: TGTGCCAGCAGTCTGACCGCAGATACGCAGTATTTT.

This clone was seen once. The V gene is TRBV7-9, the J gene TRBJ2-3; 7 nucleotides line up with TRBD1. V gave up 4 bases and J gave up 4 bases; unmatched junction bases: 11. The V gene's germline CDR1 is SEHNR and CDR2 FQNEAQ (reference sequence). CDR3 size: 16 residues. CDR3 nucleotide sequence: TGTGCCAGCAGCTCCACCCGGACAGGATGGGCAGATACGCAGTATTTT. Protein product: CASSSTRTGWADTQYF.

This rearrangement joins TRBV29-1 to TRBJ2-1, with TRBD1 as a possible D gene (5 bases). This CDR3 has 13 residues. From germline, CDR1 is SQVTM and CDR2 ANQGSEA. The germline V and J ends were trimmed by 4 bases and 6 bases, with 13 bases remaining between them. The CDR3 DNA is TGCAGCGTTGTTCCGGACACTATCAATGAGCAGTTCTTC. Translated: CSVVPDTINEQFF.